Below, 21 T cell receptor beta chains from the same sample are listed, as sequenced in a study of GPR56 and killer-like receptors on CD4 memory cells. Sorting by FACS used killer cell lectin-like receptor and GPR56 expression to define five CD4+ populations. Reanalyzing the reads, TCRdb keeps one entry per CDR3 protein, without DNA. This sample contains approximately 3,300 distinct CDR3 sequences. Sequenced sample: memory CD4+ T cells from blood. The receptors were sampled from a human donor in good health.

The chain recombines TRBV2 with TRBJ1-6. The germline V gene encodes CDR1 SNHLY and CDR2 FYNNEI. The length of the CDR3 is 14 residues. CDR3 protein: CASRQTWENSPLHF.

According to its frequency, this clonotype is large (0.1 to 1%). The chain links TRBV7-2 to TRBJ2-1; no DNA is available, so the TRBD2 call from TCRdb remains unchecked. The germline CDR1 and CDR2 sequences are SGHTA and FQGNSA. The CDR3 is 15 amino acids. The CDR3: CASSAGLAKNNEQFF.

According to its frequency, this clonotype is medium-sized. The chain is built from TRBV13 and TRBJ2-5; the D call from TCRdb, TRBD1, cannot be confirmed without DNA. The germline CDR1 and CDR2 sequences are PRHDT and FYEKMQ (reference sequence). This CDR3 is built from 16 residues. This CDR3 reads CASSRSLTGLKETQYF.

Measured by frequency, this clonotype is medium-sized. The chain links TRBV6-1 to TRBJ1-5. The length of the CDR3 is 15 residues. The V gene's germline CDR1 is MNHNS and CDR2 SASEGT. The CDR3 sequence: CASKPPTGSNQPQHF.

The rearrangement joins TRBV12-5 to TRBJ2-5; without DNA, the TCRdb call of TRBD2 cannot be checked. The CDR3 length is 13 residues. The V gene's germline CDR1 is LGHNT and CDR2 FRNRAP. CDR3 protein: CASGRSGEETQYF.

The CDR3 sequence: CASSVGSGGPYEQYF. The gene calls are TRBV9 and TRBJ2-7. This CDR3 spans 15 amino acids. Germline-derived CDR1 and CDR2 are SGDLS and YYNGEE.

This clonotype is labeled medium-sized (0.01 to 0.1%) based on frequency. J is TRBJ1-6 and V is TRBV6-2 or TRBV6-3; absent DNA, TCRdb's TRBD1 call cannot be checked. Per the germline V gene, CDR1 is MNHEY and CDR2 is SVGEGT. CDR3 length: 14 residues. CDR3 residues: CASSRQGSRSPLHF.

This clonotype is deemed medium-sized by its frequency. CDR3 sequence reads: CASSGGFEKLFF. The V and J genes are TRBV5-6 and TRBJ1-4; there is no DNA to check the TCRdb D call of TRBD1. The CDR3 has 12 amino acids. Germline CDR1 is SGHDT and CDR2 is YYEEEE.

By frequency, this clonotype is medium-sized (0.01 to 0.1%). This chain uses TRBV7-9 with TRBJ2-2; TCRdb reports TRBD1, a call that lacks DNA to check it against. Germline V CDR1 and CDR2: SEHNR, FQNEAQ (reference sequence). This CDR3 region has 15 residues. This CDR3 is CASSLTTGRNGELFF.

Its frequency marks this clonotype as large. This rearrangement joins TRBV6-5 to TRBJ2-2; the D call from TCRdb, TRBD2, cannot be confirmed without DNA. The CDR3 consists of 14 residues. Germline assignment: CDR1 MNHEY and CDR2 SVGAGI. This CDR3 reads CASRRDSYTGELFF.

By frequency, this clonotype is medium-sized. The chain is built from TRBV18 and TRBJ2-2; absent DNA, TCRdb's TRBD1 call cannot be checked. Germline-derived CDR1 and CDR2 are KGHSH and LQKENI. This CDR3 spans 16 amino acids. This CDR3 reads CASSPRTGLNTGELFF.

The rearrangement uses TRBV6-6 and TRBJ2-2. CDR1 and CDR2 from the germline V gene are MNHNY and SVGAGI (reference sequence). The CDR3 is made up of 14 amino acids. This chain's CDR3 is CASSFRGNTGELFF.

This clonotype shows up as medium-sized (0.01 to 0.1%) by frequency. The V gene is TRBV18, the J gene TRBJ1-1. Germline CDR1 and CDR2: KGHSH and LQKENI. The CDR3 spans 15 residues. This chain's CDR3 is CASSPGIRVNTEAFF.

By frequency, this clonotype registers medium-sized. This chain uses TRBV5-6 with TRBJ1-1; lacking DNA, the TRBD1 call made by TCRdb goes unchecked. Germline loops: CDR1 SGHDT, CDR2 YYEEEE. The length of the CDR3 is 14 residues. CDR3 sequence: CASSLDTPQAEAFF.

This clonotype is called medium-sized based on its frequency. The rearrangement links TRBV19 to TRBJ2-3; the D call from TCRdb, TRBD2, cannot be confirmed without DNA. This CDR3 spans 15 amino acids. CDR1 LNHDA and CDR2 SQIVND come from the germline V gene (reference sequence). CDR3 protein: CASSSSGGGADTQYF.

The chain joins TRBV11-1 to TRBJ2-3; there is no DNA to check the TCRdb D call of TRBD1. The CDR3 is 14 residues long. Per the germline V gene, CDR1 is SGHAT and CDR2 is FQDESV (reference sequence). CDR3 residues: CASSRGASTDTQYF.

V and J are TRBV10-3 and TRBJ2-1; TCRdb's D call, TRBD2, is unchecked because there is no DNA. Germline values: CDR1 ENHRY, CDR2 SYGVKD. This CDR3 is 17 amino acids long. Here the CDR3 reads CAISAFTSGGRYNEQFF.

According to its frequency, this clonotype is medium-sized (0.01 to 0.1%). J is TRBJ1-1 and V is TRBV6-2 or TRBV6-3; TCRdb designates TRBD1, a call that cannot be tested without DNA. This CDR3 contains 14 residues. Germline-derived CDR1 and CDR2 are MNHEY and SVGEGT. The CDR3: CASSYARENTEAFF.

Considering frequency, this clonotype is medium-sized. The V gene is TRBV6-2 or TRBV6-3, the J gene TRBJ2-7; TCRdb calls TRBD1, which cannot be checked without DNA. The CDR3 has 16 residues. Germline V gene sequence: CDR1 MNHEY, CDR2 SVGEGT. CDR3 residues: CASSYPRDRQTYEQYF.

This chain joins TRBV14 and TRBJ1-6; TCRdb calls TRBD1, which cannot be checked without DNA. Per the germline V gene, CDR1 is SGHDN and CDR2 is FVKESK. CDR3 length: 15 amino acids. CDR3 in amino acids: CASSHRQGYNSPLHF.

This clonotype is classed as medium-sized by frequency. The chain joins TRBV12-3 or TRBV12-4 to TRBJ2-3; TCRdb designates TRBD1, a call that cannot be tested without DNA. CDR3 size: 12 residues. CDR3 loop: CASHLGGDTQYF.